The clone carrying this T cell receptor (beta chain) has ten or more counts. Graves' hyperthyroidism showing no ophthalmopathy progression within 18 months was considered stable. Participants, patients aged 18 to 65, had newly diagnosed hyperthyroidism with a duration under 2 months. The V and J ends lost 0 bases and 6 bases respectively, with 12 bases between them. Germline V gene lookup returns CDR1 DFQATT and CDR2 SNEGSKA (reference sequence). This CDR3 has 14 amino acids. RNA transcripts were the template for amplifying TCR beta CDR3 regions. HTBI primers were used for first-round RT-PCR of the TCR CDR3. Each CDR3 protein is one row after TCRdb ran MiXCR on the multiplex PCR reads. The sample includes hundreds of thousands of distinct CDR3 sequences, roughly 14% of them seen just once. This specimen belongs to a study of T cells in Graves' hyperthyroidism and ophthalmopathy. Study overall: Before treatment of any kind, peripheral blood was taken at initial diagnosis.

Specimen: blood. The receptor comes from a woman aged 18-29 years with Graves' hyperthyroidism. This chain uses TRBV20-1 with TRBJ1-5, with a tentative D call TRBD1 (6 bases). CDR3 loop: CSARDQGGSQPQHF. In DNA, the CDR3 is TGCAGTGCTAGAGATCAAGGGGGGAGTCAGCCCCAGCATTTT.